A single sample is the source of the 20 T cell receptor beta chains below, sequenced in a study of T cell changes during pregnancy in multiple sclerosis. Repertoires were generated with immunoSEQ multiplex PCR, while TCRdb's copy carries only in-frame clones and drops some. The sample shows nearly 110,000 clones, under 95% of them seen only once. Sequenced here: peripheral blood, sampled before pregnancy. Receptors originate from a female donor with multiple sclerosis, enrolled in a pregnancy study.

This chain uses TRBV19 with TRBJ2-1; 7 bases are a match to TRBD2. The CDR3 has 14 residues. V trimming: 9 bases; J trimming: 0 bases; junction bases outside the gene matches: 5. The V gene's germline CDR1 is LNHDA and CDR2 SQIVND (reference sequence). Here the CDR3 DNA reads TGTGCCAGCCGAGCGGGATACTCCTACAATGAGCAGTTCTTC. It encodes CASRAGYSYNEQFF.

V and J are TRBV29-1 and TRBJ1-1; D call uncertain. The germline V and J ends were trimmed by 1 base and 0 bases, with 9 bases remaining between them. CDR1 is SQVTM, CDR2 ANQGSEA, per germline. This CDR3 comprises 14 residues. The CDR3 loop is CSVEGRLMNTEAFF. CDR3 bases: TGCAGCGTTGAAGGCCGACTAATGAACACTGAAGCTTTCTTT.

This clone was found once. The genes are TRBV7-2 and TRBJ2-7; possibly TRBD1 for D (5 bases). CDR1 and CDR2 (germline): SGHTA, FQGNSA. This CDR3 comprises 13 residues. Trimming cost V 2 bases and J 2 bases, with 7 bases left between them. CDR3 amino acids: CASSLSGTYEQYF. As DNA, the CDR3 is TGTGCCAGCAGCTTATCAGGGACCTACGAGCAGTACTTC.

This chain's CDR3 is CASSPTVGSGANVLTF. In DNA, the CDR3 is TGTGCCAGCAGTCCAACTGTTGGCTCTGGGGCCAACGTCCTGACTTTC. This chain joins TRBV7-9 and TRBJ2-6; D is ambiguous. This CDR3 is built from 16 residues. V gave up 6 bases and J gave up 0 bases, with 12 bases separating them. Germline assignment: CDR1 SEHNR and CDR2 FQNEAQ (reference sequence). The whole variable domain, filled in from reference TRBV7-9 and TRBJ2-6, reads DTGVSQNPRHKITKRGQNVTFRCDPISEHNRLYWYRQTLGQGPEFLTYFQNEAQLEKSRLLSDRFSAERPKGSFSTLEIQRTEQGDSAMYLCASSPTVGSGANVLTFGAGSRLTVL.

The chain carries TRBV28 and TRBJ2-3; a weak D match, TRBD1 (6 bases). This CDR3 is 14 amino acids long. Germline values: CDR1 MDHEN, CDR2 SYDVKM. V lost 4 bases to trimming and J lost 8 bases, with 16 bases between them. This chain's CDR3 is CASSSLELDSTQYF. The CDR3 nucleotides are TGTGCCAGCAGTTCCCTCGAGCTGGACAGTACGCAGTATTTT.

The CDR3 nucleotides are TGTGCCAGCAGCTTATCTTCTAGCGGACCTGGAGAGACCCAGTACTTC. Translating gives CASSLSSSGPGETQYF. The genes are TRBV7-9 and TRBJ2-5, with 7 bases that match TRBD2. This CDR3 region has 16 residues. The germline CDR1 and CDR2 sequences are SEHNR and FQNEAQ (reference sequence). V dropped 2 bases and J dropped 4; count of bases not matched to a gene: 10. Together with reference TRBV7-9 and TRBJ2-5, the CDR3 gives the full variable domain: DTGVSQNPRHKITKRGQNVTFRCDPISEHNRLYWYRQTLGQGPEFLTYFQNEAQLEKSRLLSDRFSAERPKGSFSTLEIQRTEQGDSAMYLCASSLSSSGPGETQYFGPGTRLLVL.

The chain recombines TRBV7-3 with TRBJ2-2; a possible D gene is TRBD2 (6 bases). Trimming removed 1 base at V and 2 bases at J, with 17 bases between. Germline assignment: CDR1 SGHTA and CDR2 FQGTGA. The CDR3 is made up of 18 amino acids. The CDR3 coding sequence is TGTGCCAGCAGCTTAAAACCGCGGGGCTTCTCTAACACCGGGGAGCTGTTTTTT. This codes for CASSLKPRGFSNTGELFF.

For this clone: Germline is not matched at one junction end, which may reflect a read error. V usage is TRBV5-1 and J usage is TRBJ1-2; no reliable D call. The CDR3 has 15 residues. Germline CDR1 reads SGHRS; CDR2 reads YFSETQ. The CDR3 sequence: CASSLGQLANHGYTF. Written as DNA, the CDR3 is TGCGCCAGCAGCTTGGGACAACTCGCTAACCATGGCTACACCTTC.

V usage is TRBV7-3 and J usage is TRBJ1-1; a possible D gene is TRBD1 (6 bases). The germline V and J ends were trimmed by 3 bases and 4 bases, with 9 bases remaining between them. CDR3 size: 13 residues. Germline V gene sequence: CDR1 SGHTA, CDR2 FQGTGA. The CDR3 DNA is TGTGCCAGCAGCTTGTTAGGGGGCACTGAAGCTTTCTTT. Residues: CASSLLGGTEAFF.

V is TRBV30 and J is TRBJ2-7; D might be TRBD2 (5 bases). The V gene lost 4 bases and the J gene lost 0 bases, with 7 bases spanning the gap. The CDR3 has 12 amino acids. The germline V gene encodes CDR1 GTSNPN and CDR2 SVGIG (reference sequence). CDR3 in DNA: TGTGCCTGGAAACGGGACTCCTACGAGCAGTACTTC. The encoded protein is CAWKRDSYEQYF.

The count of this clone is one. The chain links TRBV5-5 to TRBJ2-5; 7 nucleotides line up with TRBD1. Germline-derived CDR1 and CDR2 are SGHKS and YYEKEE (reference sequence). Trimming cost V 7 bases and J 1 base; bases outside gene matches: 10. CDR3 length: 15 residues. CDR3 sequence (DNA): TGTGCCAGCTCTCAGCTGACAGGGCCCCAAGAGACCCAGTACTTC. Amino acid sequence: CASSQLTGPQETQYF.

J is TRBJ1-6 and V is TRBV30; no firm D call. CDR1 is GTSNPN, CDR2 SVGIG, per germline (reference sequence). Trimming left V 0 bases short and J 10 bases short, with 10 bases between. CDR3 length: 13 amino acids. CDR3 region: CAWSVGVGSPLHF. The CDR3 DNA is TGTGCCTGGAGTGTCGGGGTCGGATCACCCCTCCACTTT. The complete variable domain, with remaining parts taken from reference TRBV30 and TRBJ1-6, reads SQTIHQWPATLVQPVGSPLSLECTVEGTSNPNLYWYRQAAGRGLQLLFYSVGIGQISSEVPQNLSASRPQDRQFILSSKKLLLSDSGFYLCAWSVGVGSPLHFGNGTRLTVT.

The chain is built from TRBV5-8 and TRBJ2-1; 10 bases fit TRBD1. After removal of 4 bases from V and 4 bases from J, the junction contained 5 bases not matched to a gene. CDR3 size: 15 residues. In germline, CDR1 is SGHTS, CDR2 YDEGEE. CDR3 DNA: TGTGCCAGCAGCGCGGGACAGGGGCCTTACAATGAGCAGTTCTTC. Translated, it gives CASSAGQGPYNEQFF.

The rearrangement joins TRBV18 to TRBJ2-1, with unresolved D. CDR1 is KGHSH, CDR2 LQKENI, per germline. CDR3 length equals 13 residues. V lost 4 bases and J 5 bases, leaving 9 bases between the germline ends. In DNA, the CDR3 is TGTGCCAGCTCACGTGGGCTAAACAATGAGCAGTTCTTC. Residues: CASSRGLNNEQFF.

V and J are TRBV7-3 and TRBJ1-2; weak D call: TRBD1 (5 bases). V lost 0 bases, J lost 8 bases, and 10 bases lay in between. CDR3 length: 13 residues. Germline CDR1 SGHTA, CDR2 FQGTGA. The CDR3 protein is CASSLTPQGGYTF. DNA for the CDR3: TGTGCCAGCAGCTTAACGCCGCAGGGCGGCTACACCTTC. The full variable domain, completed using reference TRBV7-3 and TRBJ1-2, is GAGVSQTPSNKVTEKGKYVELRCDPISGHTALYWYRQSLGQGPEFLIYFQGTGAADDSGLPNDRFFAVRPEGSVSTLKIQRTERGDSAVYLCASSLTPQGGYTFGSGTRLTVV.

The J gene is TRBJ1-5, the V gene TRBV4-3; D gene uncertain. This CDR3 is built from 13 residues. Germline V gene data show CDR1 as LGHNA and CDR2 as YSLEER. V was clipped by 0 bases and J by 5 bases, with 5 bases between them. The CDR3: CASSQDPDQPQHF. Here the CDR3 DNA reads TGCGCCAGCAGCCAAGATCCGGATCAGCCCCAGCATTTT.

The chain is built from TRBV7-2 and TRBJ2-4; 8 bases line up with TRBD2. The junction had 7 bases not matched to a gene; V was cut back by 2 bases and J by 4 bases. This CDR3 comprises 16 residues. Germline V gene data show CDR1 as SGHTA and CDR2 as FQGNSA. CDR3 DNA: TGTGCCAGCAGCTTATCTTCGGGGGGGTCGAAAAACATTCAGTACTTC. It codes for CASSLSSGGSKNIQYF.

V and J are TRBV21-1 and TRBJ2-7; the table's TRBD1 call for D was not verified on the DNA. TRBV21-1 is annotated as a pseudogene. The CDR3 sequence is 13 residues long. The CDR3: CASSKDSSYEQYF. The CDR3, as DNA: TGTGCCAGCAGCAAAGACAGCTCCTACGAGCAGTACTTC.

V and J are TRBV10-1 and TRBJ1-4; 9 bases line up with TRBD1. V was clipped by 11 bases and J by 7 bases; unmatched bases: 23. This CDR3 has 18 residues. From germline, CDR1 is WNHNN and CDR2 SYGVQD (reference sequence). The CDR3 DNA reads TGCGCCCCCATGTGGTGGGACAGGGTTTTTTTTACGTGTGAAAAACTGTTTTTT. It specifies CAPMWWDRVFFTCEKLFF.

V is TRBV5-4 and J is TRBJ2-3; 7 bases map to TRBD2. In germline, CDR1 is SGHNT, CDR2 YYREEE (reference sequence). With 2 bases clipped from V and 1 base from J, the junction kept 1 base outside the gene matches. There are 14 residues in the CDR3. The CDR3 region is CASSFLAGTDTQYF. CDR3 bases: TGTGCCAGCAGCTTTCTAGCGGGCACAGATACGCAGTATTTT.